This entry describes one T cell receptor (beta chain). Its antigen is not known. The data stem from a study of T cells in Graves' hyperthyroidism and ophthalmopathy. Study-level points and caveats: Most thyroid clonotypes that were expanded above 0.001 also turned up in blood.

Germline loops: CDR1 LGHNA, CDR2 YNFKEQ. CDR3 length: 16 amino acids. V gave up 1 base and J gave up 4 bases, with 14 bases separating them. What was amplified from RNA transcripts were TCR beta CDR3 regions. The HTBI primer set was used in a first-round RT-PCR of the TCR CDR3. In TCRdb, the multiplex PCR reads were re-called with MiXCR into one record per CDR3 protein. Of hundreds of thousands of distinct CDR3 sequences in the sample, 18% are singletons; the top ten hold over 15%. Based on clinical symptoms, serum thyroxine and TRAb, thyroid ultrasound and orbital computed tomography, diagnoses were reached.

Specimen: blood. The rearrangement links TRBV4-2 to TRBJ1-3, with unresolved D. The receptor was derived from a woman in her fifties or sixties with Graves' hyperthyroidism that later progressed to Graves' ophthalmopathy. The DNA of the CDR3 is TGTGCCAGCAGCCAAGGAAATACAGTAACGGGAAACACCATATATTTT. It codes for CASSQGNTVTGNTIYF.